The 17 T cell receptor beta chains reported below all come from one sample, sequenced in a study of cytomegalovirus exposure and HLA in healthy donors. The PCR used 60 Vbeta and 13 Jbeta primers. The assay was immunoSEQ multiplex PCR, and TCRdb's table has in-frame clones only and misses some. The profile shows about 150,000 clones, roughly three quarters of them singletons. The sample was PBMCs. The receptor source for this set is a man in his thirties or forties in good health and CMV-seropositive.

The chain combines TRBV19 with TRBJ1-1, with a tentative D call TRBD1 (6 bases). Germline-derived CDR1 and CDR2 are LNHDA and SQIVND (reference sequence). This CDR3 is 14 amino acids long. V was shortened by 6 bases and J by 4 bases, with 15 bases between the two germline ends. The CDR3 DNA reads TGTGCCAGTAGAACAGGGTGGGAAGGCACTGAAGCTTTCTTT. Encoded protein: CASRTGWEGTEAFF.

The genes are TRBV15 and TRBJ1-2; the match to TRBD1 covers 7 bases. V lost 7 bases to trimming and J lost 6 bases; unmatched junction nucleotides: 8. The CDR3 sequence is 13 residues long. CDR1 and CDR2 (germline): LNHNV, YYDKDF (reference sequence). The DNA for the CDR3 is TGTGCCACCACCAACAGGGGTTATAATGGCTACACCTTC. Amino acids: CATTNRGYNGYTF.

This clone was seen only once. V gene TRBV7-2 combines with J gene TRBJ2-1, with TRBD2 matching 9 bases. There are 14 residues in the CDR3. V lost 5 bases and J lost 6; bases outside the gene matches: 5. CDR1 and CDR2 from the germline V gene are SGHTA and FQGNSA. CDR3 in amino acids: CASSKGLAGNEQFF. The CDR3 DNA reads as TGTGCCAGCAGCAAGGGACTAGCTGGCAATGAGCAGTTCTTC.

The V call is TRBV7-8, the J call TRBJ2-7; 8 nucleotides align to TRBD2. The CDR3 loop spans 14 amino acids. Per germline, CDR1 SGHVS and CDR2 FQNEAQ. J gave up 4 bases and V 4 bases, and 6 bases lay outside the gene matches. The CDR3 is CASSSGRALYEQYF. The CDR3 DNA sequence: TGTGCCAGCAGCTCCGGGAGGGCCTTGTACGAGCAGTACTTC.

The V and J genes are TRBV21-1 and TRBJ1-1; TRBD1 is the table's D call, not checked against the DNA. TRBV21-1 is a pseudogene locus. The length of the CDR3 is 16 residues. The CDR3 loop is CASSNATRGVCTEAFF. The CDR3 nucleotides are TGTGCCAGCAGCAACGCTACCAGGGGTGTGTGCACTGAAGCTTTCTTT.

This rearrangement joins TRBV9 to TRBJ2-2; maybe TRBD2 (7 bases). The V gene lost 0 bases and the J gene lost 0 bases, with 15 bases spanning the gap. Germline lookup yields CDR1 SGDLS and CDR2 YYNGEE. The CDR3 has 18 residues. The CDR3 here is CASSVGLGRTANTGELFF. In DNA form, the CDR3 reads TGTGCCAGCAGCGTAGGTCTCGGGAGGACAGCGAACACCGGGGAGCTGTTTTTT.

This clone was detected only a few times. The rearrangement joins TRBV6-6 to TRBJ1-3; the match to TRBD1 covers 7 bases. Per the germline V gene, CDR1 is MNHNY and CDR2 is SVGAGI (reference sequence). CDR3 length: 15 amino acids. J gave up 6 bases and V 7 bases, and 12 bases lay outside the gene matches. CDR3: CASTLPGQGENTIYF. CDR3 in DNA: TGTGCCAGCACCCTACCCGGGCAGGGGGAAAACACCATATATTTT.

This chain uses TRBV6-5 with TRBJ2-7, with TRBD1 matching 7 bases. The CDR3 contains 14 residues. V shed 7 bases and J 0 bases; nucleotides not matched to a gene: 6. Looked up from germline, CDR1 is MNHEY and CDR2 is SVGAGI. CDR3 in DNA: TGTGCCAGCACCCCGGACAGGTTCTCCTACGAGCAGTACTTC. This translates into CASTPDRFSYEQYF.

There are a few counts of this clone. The CDR3 region is CASSSGLQPDTQYF. The CDR3 DNA sequence: TGTGCCAGCAGCTCCGGACTGCAGCCAGATACGCAGTATTTT. J is TRBJ2-3 and V is TRBV5-4, with TRBD2 as a possible D gene (5 bases). The germline CDR1 and CDR2 sequences are SGHNT and YYREEE (reference sequence). The CDR3 consists of 14 residues. The V gene lost 3 bases and the J gene lost 4 bases, with 12 bases spanning the gap.

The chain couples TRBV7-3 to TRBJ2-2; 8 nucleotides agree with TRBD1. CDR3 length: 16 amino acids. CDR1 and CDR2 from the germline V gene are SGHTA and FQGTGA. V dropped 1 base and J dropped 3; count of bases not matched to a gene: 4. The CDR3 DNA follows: TGTGCCAGCAGCTTAAACCCGACAGGGGACACCGGGGAGCTGTTTTTT. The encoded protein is CASSLNPTGDTGELFF.

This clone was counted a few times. In DNA form, the CDR3 reads TGTGCCAGCAGCTCCTCGGACAGTAGCAATCAGCCCCAGCATTTT. It specifies CASSSSDSSNQPQHF. This chain uses TRBV7-9 with TRBJ1-5, with D possibly matching TRBD1 (6 bases). The germline V gene encodes CDR1 SEHNR and CDR2 FQNEAQ (reference sequence). This CDR3 has 15 residues. V was shortened by 4 bases and J by 0 bases, with 10 bases between the two germline ends. Using reference TRBV7-9 and TRBJ1-5 for the parts outside the CDR3, the full variable domain is DTGVSQNPRHKITKRGQNVTFRCDPISEHNRLYWYRQTLGQGPEFLTYFQNEAQLEKSRLLSDRFSAERPKGSFSTLEIQRTEQGDSAMYLCASSSSDSSNQPQHFGDGTRLSIL.

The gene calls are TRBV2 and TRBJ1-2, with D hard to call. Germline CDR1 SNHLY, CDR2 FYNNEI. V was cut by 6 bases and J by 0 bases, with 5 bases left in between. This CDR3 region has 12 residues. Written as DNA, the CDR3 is TGTGCCAGCAGGGGAGCTAACTATGGCTACACCTTC. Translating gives CASRGANYGYTF.

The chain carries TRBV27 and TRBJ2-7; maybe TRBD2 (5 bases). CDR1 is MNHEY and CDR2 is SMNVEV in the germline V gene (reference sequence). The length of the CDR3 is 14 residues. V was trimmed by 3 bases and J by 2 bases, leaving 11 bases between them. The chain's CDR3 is CASSFDGITYEQYF. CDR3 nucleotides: TGTGCCAGCAGTTTCGACGGGATTACCTACGAGCAGTACTTC.

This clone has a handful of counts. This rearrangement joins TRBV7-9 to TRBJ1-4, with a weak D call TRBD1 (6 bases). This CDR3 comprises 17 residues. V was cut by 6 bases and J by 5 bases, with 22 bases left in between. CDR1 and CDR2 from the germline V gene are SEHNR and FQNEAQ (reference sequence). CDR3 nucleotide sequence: TGTGCCAGCAGTTTGGGCGCAGGACAGCTCTTGAATGAAAAACTGTTTTTT. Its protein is CASSLGAGQLLNEKLFF.

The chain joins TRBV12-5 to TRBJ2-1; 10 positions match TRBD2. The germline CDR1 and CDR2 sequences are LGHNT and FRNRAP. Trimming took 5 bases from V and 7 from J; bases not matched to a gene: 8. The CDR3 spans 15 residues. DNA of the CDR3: TGTGCTAGTGGTCGGCGGGCTAGCGGGAGTAATGAGCAGTTCTTC. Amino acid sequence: CASGRRASGSNEQFF.

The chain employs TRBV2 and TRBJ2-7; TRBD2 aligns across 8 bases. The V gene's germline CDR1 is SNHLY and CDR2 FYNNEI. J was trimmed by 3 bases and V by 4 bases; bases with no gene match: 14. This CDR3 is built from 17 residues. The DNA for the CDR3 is TGTGCCAGCAGTGGACAATCAAGAGCGGGAGATATCTACGAGCAGTACTTC. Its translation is CASSGQSRAGDIYEQYF.

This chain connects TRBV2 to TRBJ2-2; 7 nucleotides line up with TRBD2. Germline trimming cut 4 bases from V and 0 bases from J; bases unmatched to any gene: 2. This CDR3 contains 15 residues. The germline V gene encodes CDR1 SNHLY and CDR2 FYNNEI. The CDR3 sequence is CASSVLAANTGELFF. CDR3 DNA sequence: TGTGCCAGCAGTGTTCTAGCGGCGAACACCGGGGAGCTGTTTTTT. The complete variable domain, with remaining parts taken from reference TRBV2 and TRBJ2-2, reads EPEVTQTPSHQVTQMGQEVILRCVPISNHLYFYWYRQILGQKVEFLVSFYNNEISEKSEIFDDQFSVERPDGSNFTLKIRSTKLEDSAMYFCASSVLAANTGELFFGEGSRLTVL.